Listed below are T cell receptor beta chains from one sample, sequenced in a study of prognosis after radiotherapy for stage I lung cancer. TCRdb re-derived calls from the multiplex PCR reads in MiXCR, one entry per CDR3 protein. Of about 20,000 distinct CDR3 sequences in the sample, approximately 45% are singletons; the top ten hold roughly 30%. This specimen consisted of PBMCs, obtained before or after stereotactic body radiation therapy (not recorded which). These receptors all stem from a donor of 50 years or more with non-small cell lung cancer. The CDR3 runs from the conserved cysteine through the conserved F or W. A D gene is named only where the DNA matches it firmly. Clone sizes are given selectively: once, few, many, or a class where the clone is expanded.

J | D | size | V | CDR3 | DNA
TRBJ2-3 | TRBD2 | . | TRBV6-2/TRBV6-3 | CASSDSSGGAPDTQYF | TGTGCCAGCAGTGATTCTAGCGGGGGGGCACCCGATACGCAGTATTTT
TRBJ2-3 | . | many | TRBV2 | CASSEFPDTQYF | TGTGCCAGCAGTGAATTCCCAGATACGCAGTATTTT
TRBJ2-7 | . | . | TRBV5-1 | CASSKPQGSIYEKYF | TGCGCCAGCTCCAAACCCCAGGGATCTATATACGAGAAGTACTTC
TRBJ2-2 | . | . | TRBV7-7 | CASSLDPGTTGELFF | TGTGCTAGCAGCTTAGATCCAGGGACCACCGGGGAGCTGTTTTTT
TRBJ2-7 | TRBD1 | many | TRBV2 | CASSSQGVPYEQYF | TGTGCCAGCAGTTCACAGGGGGTTCCCTACGAGCAGTACTTC
TRBJ1-4 | . | many | TRBV20-1 | CSASLVRGSNEKLFF | TGCAGTGCTTCACTCGTCCGGGGATCTAATGAAAAACTGTTTTTT
TRBJ1-5 | . | many | TRBV25-1 | CASSESEGSQPQHF | TGTGCCAGCAGTGAATCGGAGGGGAGTCAGCCCCAGCATTTT
TRBJ1-2 | . | . | TRBV24-1 | CATSDYRDPRGYTF | TGTGCCACCAGTGATTACAGGGATCCAAGGGGCTACACCTTC
TRBJ2-7 | . | many | TRBV20-1 | CSATTGNPSYEQYF | TGCAGTGCTACTACAGGGAACCCTTCCTACGAGCAGTACTTC
TRBJ1-5 | TRBD1 | . | TRBV6-2/TRBV6-3 | CASIRQGNQPQHF | TGTGCCAGCATCCGACAGGGGAATCAGCCCCAGCATTTT
TRBJ2-7 | . | few | TRBV7-9 | CASSLDITFYGQYF | TGTGCCAGCAGCTTAGATATTACGTTCTACGGGCAGTACTTC
TRBJ2-7 | . | many | TRBV2 | CAIGAGYEQYF | TGTGCCATCGGAGCTGGTTACGAGCAGTACTTC
TRBJ2-3 | TRBD2 | . | TRBV6-2/TRBV6-3 | CASSETAQGGRAGTDTQYF | TGTGCCAGCAGTGAAACTGCCCAGGGAGGGAGGGCCGGCACAGATACGCAGTATTTT